The 14 T cell receptor beta chains below were found in one sample sequenced in a study of beta chain features in type 1 diabetes. As every portion of the isolated RNA was reverse transcribed, the sequencing read expressed TCRB transcripts. Here immunoSEQ multiplex PCR was the method, and the copy in TCRdb shows in-frame clones only, minus some. The table has approximately 160,000 clones, less than 9.5% seen once; the top ten hold nearly 0.65%. The sequenced material came from central memory CD4+ T cells from blood. The receptor source for this set is a man aged 18 to 29 in good health.

This clone was observed at least ten times. The J gene is TRBJ1-2, the V gene TRBV29-1, with 8 bases identical to TRBD1. J was trimmed by 7 bases and V by 6 bases; bases with no gene match: 4. Germline CDR1 reads SQVTM; CDR2 reads ANQGSEA. This CDR3 contains 11 residues. CDR3 sequence (DNA): TGCAGCGTGGACAGGGTGGCTGGCTACACCTTC. This sequence encodes CSVDRVAGYTF.

V is TRBV10-3 and J is TRBJ1-2; 8 positions match TRBD1. The CDR3 length is 15 residues. From germline, CDR1 is ENHRY and CDR2 SYGVKD. The ends lost 8 bases at V and 6 bases at J; junction bases unmatched: 14. Here the CDR3 DNA reads TGTGCCATCGGTGCCCCCGAGGACAGGGCAAATGGCTACACCTTC. It codes for CAIGAPEDRANGYTF.

V is TRBV5-4 and J is TRBJ1-2; D is possibly TRBD1 (6 bases). The V gene lost 2 bases and the J gene lost 8 bases, with 13 bases spanning the gap. From germline, CDR1 is SGHNT and CDR2 YYREEE (reference sequence). The CDR3 is 13 residues long. CDR3 loop: CASSFRDKEGYTF. The CDR3 DNA is TGTGCCAGCAGCTTCCGGGACAAAGAAGGCTACACCTTC.

This clone appeared many times. J is TRBJ2-1 and V is TRBV7-9; D may be TRBD2 (6 bases). Germline assignment: CDR1 SEHNR and CDR2 FQNEAQ (reference sequence). This CDR3 contains 14 residues. V was cut by 3 bases and J by 5 bases, with 11 bases left in between. CDR3 region: CASSFMGGNNEQFF. In nucleotides, the CDR3 is TGTGCCAGCAGCTTCATGGGCGGGAACAATGAGCAGTTCTTC.

This sequence joins TRBV30 and TRBJ1-2, with TRBD1 matching 9 bases. Trimming removed 2 bases from V and 8 bases from J; junction bases left unmatched: 12. Germline V gene data show CDR1 as GTSNPN and CDR2 as SVGIG (reference sequence). The CDR3 extends over 15 amino acids. The CDR3 sequence is CAWSTSSGTGQGYTF. Written as DNA, the CDR3 is TGTGCCTGGAGTACTTCCTCCGGGACAGGGCAGGGCTACACCTTC.

This clone was recorded many times. Other DNA sequences in the sample encode the same CDR3. The chain recombines TRBV9 with TRBJ2-3; no clear D. V dropped 3 bases and J dropped 4 bases, with 9 bases sitting between them. CDR3 length: 13 amino acids. Germline-derived CDR1 and CDR2 are SGDLS and YYNGEE. In DNA, the CDR3 is TGTGCCAGCAGCGGGCCGAGCGCAGATACGCAGTATTTT. Translated, it gives CASSGPSADTQYF.

This clone was seen more than once but under ten times. The chain couples TRBV6-5 to TRBJ1-5; no clear D. Germline assignment: CDR1 MNHEY and CDR2 SVGAGI. The CDR3 is 13 amino acids. The V end lost 3 bases, the J end lost 4 bases, and 7 bases lay between the germline ends. CDR3 sequence: CASSYGQNQPQHF. The CDR3 region has the DNA TGTGCCAGCAGTTATGGGCAGAATCAGCCCCAGCATTTT.

This clone was detected a few times. This rearrangement joins TRBV4-3 to TRBJ1-1; D may be TRBD1 (6 bases). CDR1 and CDR2 from the germline V gene are LGHNA and YSLEER. The CDR3 runs to 17 residues. The V end lost 4 bases, the J end lost 0 bases, and 18 bases lay between the germline ends. The chain's CDR3 is CASSRGAGGPMNTEAFF. The DNA for the CDR3 is TGCGCCAGCAGCCGAGGGGCGGGGGGGCCCATGAACACTGAAGCTTTCTTT.

The CDR3 region has the DNA TGTGCCAGCAGTTATGGACGGGGGAAGTTTGAGCAGTTCTTC. Protein: CASSYGRGKFEQFF. V is TRBV6-5 and J is TRBJ2-1; D may be TRBD2 (6 bases). Germline CDR1 reads MNHEY; CDR2 reads SVGAGI. V gave up 3 bases and J gave up 9 bases, with 15 bases separating them. There are 14 residues in the CDR3.

This clone was seen only a few times. The V gene is TRBV12-5, the J gene TRBJ2-7, with 9 bases matching TRBD1. J lost 3 bases, V lost 5 bases, and 8 bases had no gene match. CDR3 size: 15 residues. Germline V lookup: CDR1 LGHNT, CDR2 FRNRAP. In nucleotides, the CDR3 is TGTGCTAGTGGTGTCCGGGACAGGGAAATCTACGAGCAGTACTTC. It translates to CASGVRDREIYEQYF.

This clone has just a few counts. This chain uses TRBV7-9 with TRBJ2-1; TRBD2 matches at 9 bases. The CDR3 contains 15 residues. Per germline, CDR1 SEHNR and CDR2 FQNEAQ (reference sequence). Unmatched junction bases numbered 2, after V lost 4 bases and J lost 1 base. The CDR3 is CASSSSGGSYNEQFF. The DNA of the CDR3 is TGTGCCAGCAGCTCGAGCGGGGGGTCCTACAATGAGCAGTTCTTC.

This clone was recorded a few times. This chain joins TRBV29-1 and TRBJ2-1; 14 bases are a match to TRBD2. CDR1 is SQVTM, CDR2 ANQGSEA, per germline. The CDR3 totals 19 residues. With 3 bases clipped from V and 1 base from J, the junction kept 11 bases outside the gene matches. DNA for the CDR3: TGCAGCGTTGACCGGGCTGGGACTAGCGGGAGTAGGTCCTACAATGAGCAGTTCTTC. Translation gives CSVDRAGTSGSRSYNEQFF.

This clone was seen ten or more times. This rearrangement joins TRBV7-2 to TRBJ2-3, with 9 bases fitting TRBD2. V dropped 5 bases and J dropped 2; count of bases not matched to a gene: 5. The germline CDR1 and CDR2 sequences are SGHTA and FQGNSA. This CDR3 region has 15 residues. CDR3 amino acids: CASSPTGLATDTQYF. The CDR3, as DNA: TGTGCCAGCAGCCCTACGGGACTAGCCACAGATACGCAGTATTTT.

This clone was recorded a few times. This rearrangement joins TRBV4-2 to TRBJ1-1, with 9 bases matching TRBD1. With V trimmed by 5 bases and J by 5 bases, 9 bases remained unmatched. The CDR3 covers 15 residues. In germline, CDR1 is LGHNA, CDR2 YNFKEQ. The CDR3 spells CASSLGQGQETEAFF. CDR3 nucleotide sequence: TGTGCCAGCAGCTTGGGACAGGGCCAGGAGACTGAAGCTTTCTTT.